The T cell receptor (beta chain) under discussion was sequenced for a study of T-cell memory formation after mild COVID-19. Overall study context: Across donors, TCR clusters were largely donor specific.

Study-wide points: Clones that got smaller from day 15 to 85 had even CD4/CD8, while clones growing later tipped toward CD4+. Most CD4+ clones that shrank were in CM and EM, while CD8+ ones turned up in EMRA.

In the case of this clonotype: The antigen is unknown.

5'RACE with constant-segment primers built TCRalpha and TCRbeta cDNA libraries with UMIs. TCRdb passed the 5' RACE reads through MiXCR, listing each CDR3 protein once. This table holds approximately 260,000 distinct CDR3 sequences, under 20% found once. Per the germline V gene, CDR1 is SGHAT and CDR2 is FQNNGV. V lost 3 bases and J lost 5, with 10 bases in between. This CDR3 spans 13 amino acids. Specimen: PBMCs or a T cell subset sorted from them (not recorded which). The rearrangement joins TRBV11-2 to TRBJ1-1; no definite D call. The TCR sequence derives from a man aged 18-30 years who had mild COVID-19 (a few samples of this study predate the infection). Cell type and time point are not known. The CDR3 sequence: CASSFTSATEAFF. The CDR3, as DNA: TGTGCCAGCAGCTTTACGTCGGCGACTGAAGCTTTCTTT. Combining the CDR3 with reference TRBV11-2 and TRBJ1-1 gives the whole variable domain EAGVAQSPRYKIIEKRQSVAFWCNPISGHATLYWYQQILGQGPKLLIQFQNNGVVDDSQLPKDRFSAERLKGVDSTLKIQPAKLEDSAVYLCASSFTSATEAFFGQGTRLTVV.